This passage covers 19 T cell receptor beta chains from one sample sequenced in a study of blood T cells in healthy people across ages. The second PCR ran roughly 6 to 11 cycles with a sample-barcoded 5' primer and J-beta primers. From the 5' RACE reads, TCRdb called clonotypes with MiXCR, one entry per CDR3 protein. The table shows hundreds of thousands of distinct CDR3 sequences, with 49% occurring only once. Input material: blood. The receptors here all came from a woman aged 55-75 years in good health.

As for this clonotype: At one boundary the junction diverges from the germline segment, which might be a read error. This chain joins TRBV6-1 and TRBJ1-4; 10 bases align to TRBD1. Germline loops: CDR1 MNHNS, CDR2 SASEGT. This CDR3 is built from 15 residues. CDR3 residues: CAGRTGGTGNEKLFF. The CDR3 bases are TGTGCCGGCAGGACAGGGGGGACAGGGAATGAAAAACTGTTTTTT.

A remark on this clonotype: One junction end disagrees with the germline gene, perhaps due to a read error. The chain has TRBV11-2 and TRBJ2-2, with 10 bases identical to TRBD1. The CDR3 totals 17 residues. The germline V gene encodes CDR1 SGHAT and CDR2 FQNNGV. Written as DNA, the CDR3 is TGTGCCAGCACCTTAGTGACAGGGGGCCGGAACACCGGGGAGCTGTTTTTT. This codes for CASTLVTGGRNTGELFF.

The rearrangement uses TRBV5-1 and TRBJ2-1, with TRBD2 matching 8 bases. The CDR3 has 16 residues. J lost 13 bases, V lost 4 bases, and 19 bases had no gene match. The germline V gene has CDR1 SGHRS and CDR2 YFSETQ. The CDR3 DNA is TGCGCCAGCAGCACCGCGGGGGGCCAACGGGGCAATTTTCAGTTCTTC. Its translation: CASSTAGGQRGNFQFF.

In its sample, this clonotype was seen a few times. The CDR3 sequence is CASSLDRQNTEAFF. DNA for the CDR3: TGTGCCAGCAGCCTGGACAGGCAGAACACTGAAGCTTTCTTT. The V and J genes are TRBV7-3 and TRBJ1-1; 7 bases line up with TRBD1. The CDR3 length is 14 residues. The germline CDR1 and CDR2 sequences are SGHTA and FQGTGA. After removal of 5 bases from V and 1 base from J, the junction contained 4 bases not matched to a gene.

The CDR3 DNA reads as TGTGCCAGCAGCGCCCGGGACAGGGGCGTCTACGAGCAGTACTTC. Translating it yields CASSARDRGVYEQYF. The chain carries TRBV9 and TRBJ2-7; 10 bases are shared with TRBD1. This CDR3 is built from 15 residues. Looked up from germline, CDR1 is SGDLS and CDR2 is YYNGEE. With 3 bases clipped from V and 3 bases from J, the junction kept 6 bases outside the gene matches.

The chain is built from TRBV6-2 or TRBV6-3 and TRBJ2-3; unclear D gene. The CDR3 runs 14 residues. V gave up 5 bases and J gave up 2 bases, with 11 bases separating them. Looked up from germline, CDR1 is MNHEY and CDR2 is SVGEGT. This CDR3 reads CASSQSTNTDTQYF. As DNA, the CDR3 is TGTGCCAGCAGTCAATCAACAAACACAGATACGCAGTATTTT.

This clonotype was found a few times. The chain is built from TRBV7-9 and TRBJ1-2; a possible D gene is TRBD1 (5 bases). Germline CDR1 is SEHNR and CDR2 is FQNEAQ (reference sequence). Trimming shortened V by 5 bases and J by 3 bases, and 13 bases separated the two germline ends. The CDR3 runs to 14 residues. This chain's CDR3 is CASSLTGGYYGYTF. In DNA, the CDR3 is TGTGCCAGCAGCCTCACGGGGGGTTACTATGGCTACACCTTC.

This clonotype showed up just a few times. The V call is TRBV10-3, the J call TRBJ1-2; the D is unclear. Germline CDR1 is ENHRY and CDR2 is SYGVKD. The CDR3 covers 12 residues. V lost 1 base and J 4 bases, leaving 4 bases between the germline ends. CDR3 sequence: CAISEYAYGYTF. CDR3 sequence (DNA): TGTGCCATCAGTGAGTACGCCTATGGCTACACCTTC.

Points on this clonotype: One base away lies a much larger clone, so this may be a sequencing read error. This chain uses TRBV6-6 with TRBJ2-3; 11 bases agree with TRBD2. The CDR3 is 15 amino acids. Germline V lookup: CDR1 MNHNY, CDR2 SVGAGI (reference sequence). The CDR3 protein is CACRVTSGSKDTQYF. CDR3 nucleotides: TGTGCCTGCAGAGTAACTAGCGGGAGTAAAGATACGCAGTATTTT.

This clonotype was counted a few times. The chain carries TRBV12-3 or TRBV12-4 and TRBJ1-1; possible D gene TRBD1, 5 bases. The CDR3 extends over 16 amino acids. V was shortened by 0 bases and J by 1 base, with 12 bases between the two germline ends. As DNA, the CDR3 is TGTGCCAGCAGTTTAGCCCTGACAGCGTCGAACACTGAAGCTTTCTTT. Translation gives CASSLALTASNTEAFF.

The sample holds many counts of this clonotype. The chain combines TRBV7-2 with TRBJ2-3, with D tentatively TRBD2 (6 bases). CDR1 SGHTA and CDR2 FQGNSA come from the germline V gene. The CDR3 sequence is 15 residues long. Deletions cut 1 base from V and 1 base from J, with 9 bases between. The CDR3 loop is CASSLGGIGTDTQYF. In DNA form, the CDR3 reads TGTGCCAGCAGCTTAGGCGGGATTGGCACAGATACGCAGTATTTT.

The chain's CDR3 is CASSLGGIDTQYF. The DNA of the CDR3 is TGTGCCAGCAGTTTAGGGGGAATAGATACGCAGTATTTT. The rearrangement uses TRBV12-3 or TRBV12-4 and TRBJ2-3; D not certain. The CDR3 runs 13 residues. Trimming cost V 1 base and J 5 bases, with 7 bases left between them.

This rearrangement joins TRBV20-1 to TRBJ2-1, with TRBD2 identical over 15 bases. From germline, CDR1 is DFQATT and CDR2 SNEGSKA (reference sequence). The CDR3 extends over 14 amino acids. Germline trimming cut 5 bases from V and 10 bases from J; bases unmatched to any gene: 6. CDR3 residues: CSAAGLAGGQEQFF. The CDR3 DNA reads as TGCAGTGCTGCGGGACTAGCGGGAGGTCAGGAGCAGTTCTTC.

The CDR3 sequence is CASSLIAGTAVHEQYF. DNA of the CDR3: TGTGCCAGCAGTTTAATAGCCGGGACAGCAGTCCACGAGCAGTACTTC. This chain links TRBV12-3 or TRBV12-4 with TRBJ2-7, with 7 bases lining up with TRBD1. CDR3 length: 16 amino acids. V gave up 2 bases and J gave up 5 bases; unmatched junction bases: 12.

This clonotype was picked up a small number of times. The chain recombines TRBV6-2 or TRBV6-3 with TRBJ2-1; 8 bases map to TRBD1. This CDR3 has 16 residues. Germline V CDR1 and CDR2: MNHEY, SVGEGT. With V trimmed by 0 bases and J by 6 bases, 7 bases remained unmatched. In DNA, the CDR3 is TGTGCCAGCAGTTACTCTCCGACAGGGGACCTCAATGAGCAGTTCTTC. Protein sequence: CASSYSPTGDLNEQFF.

This clonotype was seen a handful of times. The rearrangement joins TRBV7-2 to TRBJ2-1, with 7 positions matching TRBD2. Germline V gives CDR1 SGHTA, CDR2 FQGNSA. V lost 5 bases and J lost 1; bases outside the gene matches: 8. There are 16 residues in the CDR3. CDR3 region: CASSQGGVKSYNEQFF. The DNA of the CDR3 is TGTGCCAGCAGCCAGGGAGGGGTTAAGTCCTACAATGAGCAGTTCTTC.

This clonotype has just a few counts. The chain uses TRBV27 and TRBJ2-1, with no clear D. This CDR3 comprises 10 residues. V was trimmed by 6 bases and J by 15 bases, leaving 12 bases between them. Germline-derived CDR1 and CDR2 are MNHEY and SMNVEV (reference sequence). In nucleotides, the CDR3 is TGTGCCAGCAGGGAAGGGAAGCCGTTCTTC. As protein: CASREGKPFF.

This clonotype was seen a handful of times. This sequence joins TRBV28 and TRBJ2-5; the D is unclear. Germline CDR1 reads MDHEN; CDR2 reads SYDVKM. The CDR3 length is 14 residues. V was clipped by 5 bases and J by 2 bases, with 12 bases between them. CDR3 sequence (DNA): TGTGCCAGCAGTCCCTACGAGGTGCAAGAGACCCAGTACTTC. Translating gives CASSPYEVQETQYF.

This clonotype was counted a few times. The rearrangement links TRBV7-9 to TRBJ2-1; unclear D gene. Deletions cut 2 bases from V and 9 bases from J, with 20 bases between. The CDR3 contains 16 residues. The V gene's germline CDR1 is SEHNR and CDR2 FQNEAQ (reference sequence). DNA of the CDR3: TGTGCCAGCAGCTTAATCGGTCTCCCCGCCGAAGGTGAGCAGTTCTTC. This sequence encodes CASSLIGLPAEGEQFF.